The 12 T cell receptor beta chains given below trace back to one sample, sequenced in a study of response to subunit inactivated influenza vaccine (dated by TCRdb to 2016 to 2019). The protocol used for the library was RT-PCR. TCRdb lists the instrument as Illumina HiSeq 2500. TCRdb reran the public reads through fastp at Q25 and MiXCR, keeping productive beta chains. Records with the same CDR3 protein are collapsed into one entry carrying the most frequent genes and DNA. The sample data list about 540,000 distinct CDR3 sequences, and around a quarter of these were observed just once. The top ten hold approximately 3% of the sample. A further study also used this sample, focusing on T cells expressing NK-cell markers. From the second report: 5'RACE template switching, by which a universal primer site and unique molecular identifiers were added, was used to make TCR beta cDNA libraries.

Sequences were derived from CD4+ T cells sorted from PBMCs, sampled 11 to 12 days after vaccination. The receptors were sampled from a man between 45 and 60 years old who received an inactivated influenza vaccine. Donor details come from another sample of the same person, matched by shared clones.

This clonotype was found a few times. The chain combines TRBV7-8 with TRBJ1-3, with a weak D call TRBD1 (5 bases). The germline V gene encodes CDR1 SGHVS and CDR2 FQNEAQ. The CDR3 consists of 18 residues. V was pared by 1 base and J by 3 bases, with 19 bases between. The CDR3 DNA reads as TGTGCCAGCAGCTTAGGCTATTCCCGGGACGGAGGTGGAAACACCATATATTTT. This encodes CASSLGYSRDGGGNTIYF.

This clonotype was detected only a few times. V and J are TRBV28 and TRBJ2-5; weak D call: TRBD1 (6 bases). Germline V gene lookup returns CDR1 MDHEN and CDR2 SYDVKM. CDR3 length: 12 residues. Between the trimmed V and J ends, which lost 1 base and 9 bases, there was a span of 9 bases. The CDR3 bases are TGTGCCAGCAGTTTATTTCAGGGGTCCCAGTACTTC. It specifies CASSLFQGSQYF.

This clonotype was recorded a few times. This chain uses TRBV5-1 with TRBJ2-1; D may match TRBD1 or TRBD2 (6 bases each). Germline values: CDR1 SGHRS, CDR2 YFSETQ. V shed 4 bases and J shed 7 bases, with 18 bases lying between them. The length of the CDR3 is 15 residues. In DNA form, the CDR3 reads TGCGCCAGCAGCCGGGCCGGGGGCCTGGGGAATGAGCAGTTCTTC. Residues: CASSRAGGLGNEQFF.

J is TRBJ1-3 and V is TRBV7-2; unclear D gene. This CDR3 has 14 amino acids. Trimming cost V 1 base and J 4 bases, with 8 bases left between them. Looked up from germline, CDR1 is SGHTA and CDR2 is FQGNSA. The CDR3 sequence: CASSLDTTGNTIYF. In DNA form, the CDR3 reads TGTGCCAGCAGCTTAGACACAACCGGAAACACCATATATTTT. The complete variable domain, with remaining parts taken from reference TRBV7-2 and TRBJ1-3, reads GAGVSQSPSNKVTEKGKDVELRCDPISGHTALYWYRQSLGQGLEFLIYFQGNSAPDKSGLPSDRFSAERTGGSVSTLTIQRTQQEDSAVYLCASSLDTTGNTIYFGEGSWLTVV.

This clonotype has more than one count but fewer than ten. This chain uses TRBV10-3 with TRBJ1-2; 11 bases align to TRBD1. The CDR3 has 14 residues. Germline V gives CDR1 ENHRY, CDR2 SYGVKD. V lost 5 bases, J lost 4 bases, and 3 bases stayed unmatched. CDR3 loop: CAISPDRGPYGYTF. The CDR3 DNA follows: TGTGCCATCAGTCCGGACAGGGGGCCCTATGGCTACACCTTC.

The V gene is TRBV15, the J gene TRBJ1-1, with D unresolved. From germline, CDR1 is LNHNV and CDR2 YYDKDF (reference sequence). Between the trimmed V and J ends, which lost 0 bases and 3 bases, there was a span of 5 bases. The CDR3 spans 13 residues. CDR3 sequence reads: CATSREQYTEAFF. The CDR3 coding sequence is TGTGCCACCAGCAGAGAGCAATACACTGAAGCTTTCTTT.

This clonotype was detected many times. The chain joins TRBV25-1 to TRBJ1-2; no reliable D call. V dropped 5 bases and J dropped 3 bases, with 13 bases sitting between them. CDR3 size: 14 residues. Germline V CDR1 and CDR2: MGHDK, SYGVNS. The CDR3 region has the DNA TGTGCCAGCAGTCCGGGCGCCGGCTACTATGGCTACACCTTC. It is translated as CASSPGAGYYGYTF.

Only a few counts were recorded for this clonotype. V is TRBV18 and J is TRBJ2-7, with D maybe TRBD1 (6 bases). The CDR3 is 14 residues long. The V gene's germline CDR1 is KGHSH and CDR2 LQKENI. V was clipped by 3 bases and J by 3 bases, with 12 bases between them. DNA for the CDR3: TGTGCCAGCTCACCCTCGCGACAGGTCTACGAGCAGTACTTC. Protein sequence: CASSPSRQVYEQYF.

The rearrangement joins TRBV29-1 to TRBJ2-3, with TRBD1 identical over 7 bases. Germline CDR1 is SQVTM and CDR2 is ANQGSEA. The V gene end was trimmed by 7 bases and the J gene end by 3 bases; junction bases not matched to a gene: 13. The CDR3 is 15 residues long. The CDR3 spells CSATMTGSRTDTQYF. The CDR3 bases are TGCAGCGCTACCATGACAGGGAGTAGGACAGATACGCAGTATTTT.

This clonotype was counted only a few times. The gene calls are TRBV12-3 or TRBV12-4 and TRBJ2-7, with D perhaps assigned TRBD1 or TRBD2 (6 bases each). The CDR3 has 15 residues. Deletions cut 7 bases from V and 2 bases from J, with 18 bases between. The CDR3 protein is CASTLGGGLPYEQYF. DNA of the CDR3: TGTGCCAGCACCTTGGGTGGGGGGCTACCCTACGAGCAGTACTTC.

The CDR3 reads CASSEMVGLAGGEQFF. The CDR3 coding sequence is TGTGCCAGCAGTGAAATGGTGGGACTAGCGGGAGGGGAGCAGTTCTTC. J is TRBJ2-1 and V is TRBV2; TRBD2 agrees at 16 bases. The CDR3 loop spans 16 amino acids. V trimming: 2 bases; J trimming: 10 bases; junction bases outside the gene matches: 5. CDR1 is SNHLY and CDR2 is FYNNEI in the germline V gene.

This clonotype was found a few times. The chain uses TRBV15 and TRBJ2-6; no clear D gene. Per germline, CDR1 LNHNV and CDR2 YYDKDF (reference sequence). The CDR3 runs 17 residues. V dropped 3 bases and J dropped 1 base, with 13 bases sitting between them. The CDR3 sequence is CATSSPGRPSGANVLTF. In nucleotides, the CDR3 is TGTGCCACCAGCAGTCCCGGACGGCCTTCTGGGGCCAACGTCCTGACTTTC.